The entry below describes one T cell receptor beta chain. The antigen is unknown. This entry comes from a study of CD8+ T cells in alopecia areata. As for the study in general: Tofacitinib treatment spanned 6 to 18 months, with 6 months off drug afterward.

RNA, once extracted, was reverse transcribed into cDNA for use as the sequencing template. Generated by immunoSEQ multiplex PCR, the TCRdb table keeps only in-frame clones and is missing some. The data show about 130,000 clones, with 45% to 65% seen just once and roughly 4.3% held by the top ten. Researchers took lesional scalp punch biopsies and peripheral blood from people who were alopecia areata patients. Findings and limits, study-wide: For lesional scalp, especially alopecia totalis/universalis, clonality was higher than in normal scalp. Compared with mice, patients displayed less clear TCR sharing, possibly for HLA-related reasons.

V gave up 2 bases and J gave up 4 bases, with 9 bases separating them. The CDR3 sequence is 13 residues long. Germline assignment: CDR1 SGHRS and CDR2 YFSETQ. This TCR derives from a human donor with alopecia areata. The specimen comprised CD4+ T cells sorted from blood, sampled at week 0. This chain joins TRBV5-1 and TRBJ1-1; D not resolved. CDR3 coding DNA: TGCGCCAGCAGCTTTCAGGAAACCACTGAAGCTTTCTTT. Translated, it gives CASSFQETTEAFF.